The rows below give T cell receptor beta chains drawn from one sample of a study of identical twins. TCRdb fed the 5' RACE reads into MiXCR, producing one record per CDR3 protein. The table lists 140,000 to 150,000 distinct CDR3 sequences, 3% to 4.5% of them singletons, with around 8% in the top ten. Material: memory T cells sorted from blood. The origin of the receptors is a man in his late teens or twenties in good health. Both conserved end residues are part of each CDR3.

TRBJ2-1,TRBV6-1,CASAESGPSYNEQFF
TRBJ2-7,TRBV7-2,CASSPLTGTYEQYF
TRBJ2-7,TRBV6-1,CASRPIAGKTYEQYF
TRBJ2-7,TRBV7-9,CASSLGAGGSYEQYF
TRBJ1-5,TRBV6-5,CASSSVGGNQPQHF
TRBJ1-1,TRBV12-3/TRBV12-4,CASIRGANTEAFF
TRBJ2-3,TRBV20-1,CSARYPTGGRDTQYF
TRBJ1-1,TRBV9,CASSPRDRGRAEAFF
TRBJ2-1,TRBV28,CASSLEAGNEQFF
TRBJ2-3,TRBV7-2,CASSLQGGGTDTQYF
TRBJ1-6,TRBV10-3,CAISEARGSYNSPLHF
TRBJ1-1,TRBV12-3/TRBV12-4,CASSAGDRGSGTEAFF
TRBJ1-3,TRBV7-2,CASSPGDRVGNTIYF
TRBJ1-4,TRBV12-3/TRBV12-4,CASSLQTGLGEKLFF
TRBJ1-5,TRBV6-1,CASSGWERTNQPQHF
TRBJ2-1,TRBV3-1,CASSQDRHGISYNEQFF
TRBJ2-1,TRBV5-1,CASSGRPTNNEQFF
TRBJ1-3,TRBV7-9,CGVTGLSGNTIYF
TRBJ2-7,TRBV5-1,CASSLVPGLVNEQYF
TRBJ2-3,TRBV15,CATSAGRSTDTQYF
TRBJ2-5,TRBV30,CAWRDAQGRETQYF
TRBJ1-4,TRBV20-1,CSAGAQGEKLFF
TRBJ2-5,TRBV12-3/TRBV12-4,CASRGDREGGTQYF
TRBJ2-1,TRBV12-3/TRBV12-4,CASSEANEQFF
TRBJ2-1,TRBV5-1,CASSGVAGAGREQFF
TRBJ2-7,TRBV20-1,CSAHTGAPVSEQYF
TRBJ1-2,TRBV6-2/TRBV6-3,CASRTDYGYTF